Included here is one TCR beta chain sequence, with context. Data came from immunoSEQ multiplex PCR; TCRdb stores just in-frame clones and leaves some out. The table has 140,000 to 150,000 clones, around 92% seen once. This sample was included in a study of T cell responses to AZD1222 COVID-19 vaccine. Germline values: CDR1 GTSNPN, CDR2 SVGIG (reference sequence). The CDR3 is 12 residues long. The specimen comprised peripheral blood, sampled 28 days after the second AZD1222 dose. The source is an adult who received the AZD1222 COVID-19 vaccine. J is TRBJ2-5 and V is TRBV30; no clear D. The CDR3 coding sequence is TGTGCTTCAAGCCTAACGGGCGAGACCCAGTACTTC. Translating it yields CASSLTGETQYF.